This T cell receptor beta chain comes out of a study of control samples from healthy donors and cancer patients (dated by TCRdb to 2020 to 2021). Library prep was done by the immunoSEQ multiplex PCR assay. Here the immuneACCESS table is served through TCRdb, limited to in-frame sequences with V and J called. Missing clones are a known gap in these copies; in checked studies unresolved V genes cover under half, and the rest lacks a known reason. In all, the sample holds 350,000 to 450,000 clones, and around nine tenths of those were seen once. The ten largest make up around 6.5% of the sample. From the cysteine up to the phenylalanine, the CDR3 has a length of 14 residues. Only CDR3 DNA is held: 42 bases, read in frame from base 1. Taken from the germline V gene, the CDR1 and CDR2 loops are ENHRY and SYGVKD. The V end gives up 6 bases and the J end 8 bases, leaving 5 bases in the junction not matched to a gene.

Comment on this clone: Its antigen target is currently unknown. Base qualities are not recorded, but no much larger clone differs from it by a single base.

The V and J segments used are TRBV10-3 and TRBJ2-3, with 13 central nucleotides matching TRBD2. Sequencing was done on a sample of PBMCs. The TCR originated in a man aged 40-49 years with head and neck cancer. In nucleotides, the sequence is TGTGCCATCAGGGGGACTAGCGGGGAGGTTACGCAGTATTTT. This is translated as CAIRGTSGEVTQYF.